This T cell receptor (beta chain) was sequenced for a study of identical twins. Unique molecular identifiers were in the cDNA, with template-switch universal primer binding. A single record per CDR3 protein comes from TCRdb applying MiXCR to the 5' RACE reads. The sample has nearly 650,000 distinct CDR3 sequences; less than 9% are singletons. Only one count was recorded for this clonotype. The target antigen is unknown. Germline CDR1 MRHNA, CDR2 SNTAGT. V dropped 2 bases and J dropped 6 bases, with 7 bases sitting between them. The CDR3 has 13 amino acids. Overall study findings and caveats: Cord blood beta clonotypes that were abundant carried fewer insertions, and memory repertoires showed no such trend.

In addition, the sample was reused for a study of yellow fever vaccine responses in identical twins.

Material: PBMCs. This TCR was recovered from a woman between 18 and 29 years old in good health. The chain couples TRBV6-4 to TRBJ2-2; D unresolved. The CDR3 spells CASSDGFPGELFF. CDR3 DNA sequence: TGTGCCAGCAGTGACGGCTTTCCCGGGGAGCTGTTTTTT.